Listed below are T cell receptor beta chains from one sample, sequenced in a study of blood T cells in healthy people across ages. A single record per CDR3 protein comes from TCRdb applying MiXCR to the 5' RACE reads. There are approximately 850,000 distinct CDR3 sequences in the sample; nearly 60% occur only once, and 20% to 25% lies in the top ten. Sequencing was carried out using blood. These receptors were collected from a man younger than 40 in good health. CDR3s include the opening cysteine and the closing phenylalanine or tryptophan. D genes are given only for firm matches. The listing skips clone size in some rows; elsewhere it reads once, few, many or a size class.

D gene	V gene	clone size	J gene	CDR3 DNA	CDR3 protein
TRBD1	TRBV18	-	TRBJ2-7	TGTGCCAGCTCACGAGACAGGGAAAGCGAGCAGTACTTC	CASSRDRESEQYF
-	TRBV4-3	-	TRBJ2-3	TGCGCCAGCAGCCAGATGTTCGAGTTATTGGCAGATACGCAGTATTTT	CASSQMFELLADTQYF
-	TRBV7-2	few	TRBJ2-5	TGTGCCAGCAGCCCCTCATCGGAAGGGACCCAGTACTTC	CASSPSSEGTQYF
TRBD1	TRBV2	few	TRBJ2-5	TGTGCCAGCAGCGACAGGGGGTGGACCCAGTACTTC	CASSDRGWTQYF
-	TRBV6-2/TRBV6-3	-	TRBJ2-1	TGTGCCAGCGGTCCAGGGATCCGGTTCTTC	CASGPGIRFF
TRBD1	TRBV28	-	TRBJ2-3	TGTGCCAGCCCGCCCAGGGGGATCCCAGATACGCAGTATTTT	CASPPRGIPDTQYF
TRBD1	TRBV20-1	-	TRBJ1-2	TGCAGTGCTAGAGCCCGAGGACAGGGACACTATGGCTACACCTTC	CSARARGQGHYGYTF
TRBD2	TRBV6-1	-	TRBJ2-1	TGTGCCAGCAGTACTAGCGGGGGTGCTCTCTACAATGAGCAGTTCTTC	CASSTSGGALYNEQFF
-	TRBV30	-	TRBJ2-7	TGTGCCTGGAGTGTTAGGGTTCTAAACTACGAGCAGTACTTC	CAWSVRVLNYEQYF
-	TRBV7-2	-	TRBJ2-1	TGCGCCAGCAGCTTAAAACTGGACGTTTACGGCAATGAGCAGTTCTTC	CASSLKLDVYGNEQFF
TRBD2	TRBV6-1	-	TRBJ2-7	TGTGCCAGCAGTCTGTCGGATTGGGGACTAGCGGATTACGAGCAGTACTTC	CASSLSDWGLADYEQYF
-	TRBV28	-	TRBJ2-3	TGTGCCAGCAGTATGGACAAAGGCACAGATACGCAGTATTTT	CASSMDKGTDTQYF
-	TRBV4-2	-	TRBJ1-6	TGTGCCAGCAGCCAAGCCCTCTCAGGAAATTCACCCCTCCACTTT	CASSQALSGNSPLHF
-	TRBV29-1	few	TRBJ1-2	TGCAGCGTTGCCAGCTACCAGGGTGGCTACACCTTC	CSVASYQGGYTF
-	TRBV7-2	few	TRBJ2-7	TGTGCCAGCAGCTCTCAATCACGGACCGGCTCCTACGAGCAGTACTTC	CASSSQSRTGSYEQYF
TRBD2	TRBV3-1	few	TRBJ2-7	TGTGCCAGCAGCCACTACCTAGCGGGAGCGGATGAGCAGTACTTC	CASSHYLAGADEQYF